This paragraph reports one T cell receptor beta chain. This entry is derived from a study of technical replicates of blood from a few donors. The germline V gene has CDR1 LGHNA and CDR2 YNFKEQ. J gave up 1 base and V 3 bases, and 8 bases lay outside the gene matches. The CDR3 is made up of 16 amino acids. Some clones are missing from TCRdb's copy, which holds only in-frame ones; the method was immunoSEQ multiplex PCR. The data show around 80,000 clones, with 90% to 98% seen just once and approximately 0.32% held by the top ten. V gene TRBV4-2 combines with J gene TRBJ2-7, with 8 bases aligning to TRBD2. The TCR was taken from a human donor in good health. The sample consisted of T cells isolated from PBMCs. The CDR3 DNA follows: TGTGCCAGCAGCCATGGCCAGCGGGAGAAATCCTACGAGCAGTACTTC. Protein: CASSHGQREKSYEQYF.